This is a list of T cell receptor beta chains from one sample in a study of Ad26.COV2.S vaccination and SARS-CoV-2 variants. Assay: immunoSEQ multiplex PCR; the TCRdb copy retains only in-frame clones and omits some. The table shows approximately 420,000 clones, with 70% to 90% occurring only once. Sample: peripheral blood, taken in a trial of Ad26.COV2.S vaccine versus placebo. These receptors were collected from a person aged 18-60 years who received the Ad26.COV2.S COVID-19 vaccine or a placebo. Both conserved end residues are part of each CDR3. A D gene is named only where the DNA matches it firmly. Clone size is shown for a subset of rows, as once, few, many or a class of expanded clone.

J gene,clone size,V gene,D gene,CDR3 protein,CDR3 DNA
TRBJ2-5,-,TRBV19,-,CASSIAPGPEETQYF,TGTGCCAGTAGTATAGCCCCGGGTCCGGAGGAGACCCAGTACTTC
TRBJ2-1,-,TRBV7-9,-,CASSLYEVRGVEQFF,TGTGCCAGCAGCTTATACGAGGTCAGGGGGGTTGAGCAGTTCTTC
TRBJ2-7,once,TRBV7-2,TRBD1,CASSWTGANEQYF,TGTGCCAGCAGCTGGACAGGGGCGAACGAGCAGTACTTC
TRBJ2-2,-,TRBV29-1,-,CSVFTGELFF,TGCAGCGTTTTTACCGGGGAGCTGTTTTTT
TRBJ1-4,-,TRBV7-2,-,CASSYGGEKLFF,TGTGCCAGCAGCTACGGAGGGGAAAAACTGTTTTTT
TRBJ1-1,medium-sized,TRBV19,-,CASSLTENTEAFF,TGTGCCAGTAGTCTAACAGAGAACACTGAAGCTTTCTTT
TRBJ1-5,-,TRBV27,-,CASSFRPGVGPQHF,TGTGCCAGCAGTTTCCGCCCTGGCGTGGGGCCCCAGCATTTT
TRBJ1-4,few,TRBV7-9,-,CASSFRVGEEKLFF,TGTGCCAGCAGCTTTAGAGTAGGTGAAGAAAAACTGTTTTTT
TRBJ1-1,-,TRBV6-5,-,CASSYSFRRAGAFF,TGTGCCAGCAGTTACTCGTTTCGCCGGGCGGGAGCTTTCTTT
TRBJ2-1,-,TRBV4-1,-,CASSQVINEQFF,TGCGCCAGCAGCCAAGTAATTAATGAGCAGTTCTTC
TRBJ2-1,-,TRBV7-3,TRBD1,CASSPSWTGTVNEQFF,TGTGCCAGCAGCCCCTCCTGGACAGGGACGGTCAATGAGCAGTTCTTC
TRBJ2-5,-,TRBV21-1,-,CASSKALGGQETQYF,TGTGCCAGCAGCAAAGCGCTCGGGGGGCAAGAGACCCAGTACTTC
TRBJ1-2,-,TRBV4-1,-,CASSQDNGVGANYGYTF,TGCGCCAGCAGCCAAGATAACGGGGTCGGAGCTAACTATGGCTACACCTTC
TRBJ1-4,-,TRBV7-9,-,CASSPDGEKLFF,TGTGCCAGCAGCCCGGACGGGGAAAAACTGTTTTTT
TRBJ1-3,-,TRBV27,-,CASSSRMSGNTIYF,TGTGCCAGCAGTTCCAGGATGTCTGGAAACACCATATATTTT
TRBJ2-5,-,TRBV7-2,TRBD2,CASSQQELAGGLQETQYF,TGTGCCAGCAGCCAGCAAGAACTAGCGGGGGGGTTGCAAGAGACCCAGTACTTC
TRBJ1-3,-,TRBV4-2,-,CASSQRIRDGNTIYF,TGTGCCAGCAGCCAGAGGATTAGAGATGGAAACACCATATATTTT
TRBJ2-3,-,TRBV18,-,CASSPFRDPRLNTQYF,TGTGCCAGCTCACCATTCCGGGACCCGCGGCTGAATACGCAGTATTTT
TRBJ1-2,-,TRBV2,-,CASSDHRQNGYTF,TGTGCCAGCAGCGACCACAGGCAGAATGGCTACACCTTC
TRBJ2-1,-,TRBV2,TRBD1,CASRWTGGNEQFF,TGTGCCAGCAGATGGACAGGGGGCAATGAGCAGTTCTTC
TRBJ1-5,-,TRBV19,TRBD1,CASRERRQGNSQPQHF,TGTGCCAGTAGGGAACGCCGACAGGGTAATTCCCAGCCCCAGCATTTT
TRBJ2-7,-,TRBV4-2,TRBD2,CASSQGGTSGGVYF,TGTGCCAGCAGCCAAGGAGGGACTAGCGGTGGTGTGTACTTC
TRBJ2-3,-,TRBV28,-,CASSWRLISAITDTQYF,TGTGCCAGCAGTTGGCGCCTGATTAGCGCAATCACAGATACGCAGTATTTT
TRBJ1-2,-,TRBV6-5,-,CASSYQAANYGYTF,TGTGCCAGCAGTTATCAGGCAGCTAACTATGGCTACACCTTC
TRBJ1-1,-,TRBV30,-,CAWSGRSREAFF,TGTGCCTGGAGTGGGAGGTCTCGGGAAGCTTTCTTT
TRBJ2-2,-,TRBV11-2,-,CASSSGLWNTGELFF,TGTGCCAGCAGCTCAGGGCTCTGGAACACCGGGGAGCTGTTTTTT
TRBJ1-6,-,TRBV5-5,TRBD1,CASSGTASSGLGPLHF,TGTGCCAGCAGCGGGACAGCCTCGAGCGGGTTAGGACCCCTCCACTTT
TRBJ2-3,-,TRBV4-3,TRBD1,CASSLDRGTDTQYF,TGCGCCAGCAGTCTCGACAGGGGCACAGATACGCAGTATTTT
TRBJ2-1,-,TRBV7-2,-,CASSPMDNEQFF,TGTGCCAGCAGCCCCATGGACAATGAGCAGTTCTTC
TRBJ2-1,-,TRBV9,TRBD1,CASSGGDRAPSYNEQFF,TGTGCCAGCAGCGGAGGTGACAGGGCCCCCTCCTACAATGAGCAGTTCTTC
TRBJ2-1,-,TRBV14,TRBD1,CASSPVTGAVFYEQFF,TGTGCCAGCAGCCCTGTCACAGGGGCCGTCTTCTATGAGCAGTTCTTC
TRBJ1-6,-,TRBV9,-,CASSSGVSYNSPLHF,TGTGCCAGCAGCTCCGGTGTCTCCTATAATTCACCCCTCCACTTT
TRBJ2-3,-,TRBV5-1,TRBD1,CASRQGTATTDTQYF,TGCGCCAGCAGACAAGGGACAGCGACCACAGATACGCAGTATTTT
TRBJ2-1,-,TRBV4-1,TRBD2,CASSSGTSGAGNEQFF,TGCGCCAGCAGCTCCGGGACTAGCGGGGCAGGGAATGAGCAGTTCTTC
TRBJ2-7,-,TRBV21-1,-,CASSKGDRGRFYEQYF,TGTGCCAGCAGCAAAGGAGACAGGGGGAGATTCTACGAGCAGTACTTC
TRBJ1-5,once,TRBV27,TRBD1,CASSLSGQQPQHF,TGTGCCAGCAGTTTATCGGGACAGCAGCCCCAGCATTTT
TRBJ1-2,-,TRBV19,-,CASSIDAWPTYGYTF,TGTGCCAGTAGTATAGATGCTTGGCCTACTTATGGCTACACCTTC
TRBJ2-2,-,TRBV11-3,-,CASSLFNGGELFF,TGTGCCAGCAGCTTGTTTAACGGCGGGGAGCTGTTTTTT
TRBJ2-7,-,TRBV11-2,TRBD1,CASSPRTGAYEQYF,TGTGCCAGCAGCCCTCGGACAGGGGCCTACGAGCAGTACTTC
TRBJ1-5,once,TRBV19,TRBD1,CASMGQGAGNQPQHF,TGTGCCAGTATGGGACAGGGGGCGGGCAATCAGCCCCAGCATTTT
TRBJ2-2,once,TRBV12-5,-,CASGDMNTGELFF,TGTGCTAGTGGCGACATGAACACCGGGGAGCTGTTTTTT
TRBJ1-4,-,TRBV6-1,-,CASSESGGGWEKLFF,TGTGCCAGCAGTGAATCCGGAGGCGGATGGGAAAAACTGTTTTTT
TRBJ2-5,few,TRBV9,-,CASSAQETQYF,TGTGCCAGCAGCGCGCAAGAGACCCAGTACTTC
TRBJ2-1,-,TRBV5-1,-,CASSLGQAPLNEQFF,TGCGCCAGCAGCTTGGGGCAGGCCCCTTTAAATGAGCAGTTCTTC
TRBJ2-7,-,TRBV30,-,CAGTLRGYEQYF,TGTGCCGGGACTCTCAGGGGATACGAGCAGTACTTC
TRBJ1-4,-,TRBV11-2,TRBD1,CASSSRSQGAANEKLFF,TGTGCCAGCAGCTCGAGGAGTCAGGGGGCTGCTAATGAAAAACTGTTTTTT
TRBJ1-5,once,TRBV5-6,-,CASSLVGGGQPQHF,TGTGCCAGCAGCTTGGTGGGGGGAGGTCAGCCCCAGCATTTT